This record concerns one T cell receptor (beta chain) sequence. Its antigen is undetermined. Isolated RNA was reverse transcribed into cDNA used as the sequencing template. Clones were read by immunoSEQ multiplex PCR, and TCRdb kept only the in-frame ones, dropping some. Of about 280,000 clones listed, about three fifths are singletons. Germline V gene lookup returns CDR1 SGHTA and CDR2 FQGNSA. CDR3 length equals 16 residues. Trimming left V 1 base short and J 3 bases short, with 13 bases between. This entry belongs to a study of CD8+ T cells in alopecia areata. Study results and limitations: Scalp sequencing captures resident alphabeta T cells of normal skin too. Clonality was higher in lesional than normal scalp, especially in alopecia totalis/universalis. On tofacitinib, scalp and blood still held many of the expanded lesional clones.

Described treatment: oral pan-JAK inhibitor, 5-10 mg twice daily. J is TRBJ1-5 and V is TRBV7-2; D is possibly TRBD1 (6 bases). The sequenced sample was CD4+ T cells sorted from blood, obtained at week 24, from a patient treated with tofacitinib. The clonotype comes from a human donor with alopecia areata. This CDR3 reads CASSLEGGLNNQPQHF. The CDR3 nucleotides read TGTGCCAGCAGCTTAGAAGGGGGGCTCAACAATCAGCCCCAGCATTTT.